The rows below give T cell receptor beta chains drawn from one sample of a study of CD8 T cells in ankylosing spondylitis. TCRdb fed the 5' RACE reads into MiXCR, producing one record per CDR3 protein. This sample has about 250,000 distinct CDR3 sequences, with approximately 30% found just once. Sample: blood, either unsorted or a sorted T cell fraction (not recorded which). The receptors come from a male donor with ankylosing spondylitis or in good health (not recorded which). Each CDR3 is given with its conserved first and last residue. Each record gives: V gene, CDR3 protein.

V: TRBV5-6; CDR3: CASSLTGAAYEQYF
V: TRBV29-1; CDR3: CSVGASGGYYNEQFF
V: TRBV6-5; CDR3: CASSYSGQGTYEQYF
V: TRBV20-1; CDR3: CSARERQGPYYNEQFF
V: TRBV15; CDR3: CATSRDGQGAGDTQYF
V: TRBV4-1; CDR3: CASSQDAQVFYGYTF
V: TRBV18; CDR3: CASSPPTTLYEQFF
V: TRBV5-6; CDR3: CASSRGLAEETQYF
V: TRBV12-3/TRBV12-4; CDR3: CASSPLSGGPYEQYF
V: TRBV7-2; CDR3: CASSLSGMQETQYF
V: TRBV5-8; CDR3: CASSLFDGLPNYGYTF
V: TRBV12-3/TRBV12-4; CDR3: CASSGQGEIF
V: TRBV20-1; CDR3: CSALQGANYGYTF
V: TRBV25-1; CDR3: CASYLGNEQFF
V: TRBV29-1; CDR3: CSVEAGSGNEQFF
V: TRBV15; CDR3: CATLRPSTGELFF
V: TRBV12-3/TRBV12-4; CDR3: CASSFGGKGTDTQYF
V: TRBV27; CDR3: CASSLFSVNSPLHF
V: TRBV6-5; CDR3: CASSFDGWEQYF
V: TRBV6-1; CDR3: CASRPDRVSNTGELFF
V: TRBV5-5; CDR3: CASSLTGDVTDTQYF
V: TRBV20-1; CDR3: CSAPGGTNEKLFF
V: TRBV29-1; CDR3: CSVQTAHEQYF
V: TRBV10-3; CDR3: CAISAQGPNTGELFF
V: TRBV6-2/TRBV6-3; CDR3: CASTGLLLDEQYF
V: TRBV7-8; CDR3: CASSPERGGTQYF
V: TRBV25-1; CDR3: CASSGRVAYNQPQHF
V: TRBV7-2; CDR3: CASSAVGTGGYQPQHF
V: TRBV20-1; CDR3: CSARRANNEQFF
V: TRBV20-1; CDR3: CSARKTASKETQYF
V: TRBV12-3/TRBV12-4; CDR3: CASSLVVTGELFF
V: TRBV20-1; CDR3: CSARDRDGSSYNSPLHF
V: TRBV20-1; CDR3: CSARELGVRSDYGYTF
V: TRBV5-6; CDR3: CASSFRVLANYGYTF
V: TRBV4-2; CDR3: CASSQDLVGTAEQFF
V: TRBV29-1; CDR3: CSVSGTQRHEQYF
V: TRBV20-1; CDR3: CSARSDQDQPQHF
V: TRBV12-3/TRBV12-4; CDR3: CASNPFRLAASTDTQYF
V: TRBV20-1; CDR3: CSASPGQVAQPQHF
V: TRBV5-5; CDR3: CASSLPTHNEQFF
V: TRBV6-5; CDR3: CASSYLGTVNEQYF
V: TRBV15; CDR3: CATSRDGIGNIQYF
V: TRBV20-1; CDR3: CSAARGGSYNEQFF
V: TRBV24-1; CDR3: CATSDFYRGENEQFF
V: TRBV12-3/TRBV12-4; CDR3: CASSLARGEQFF
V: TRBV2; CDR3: CASSTSGNNEQFF
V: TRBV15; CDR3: CATSRRTGILYGYTF
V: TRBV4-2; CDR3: CASSQRAGGATDTQYF